Each of the 8 T cell receptor beta chains below was sequenced from the same sample in a study of kidney transplant recipient with SARS-CoV-2 infection. In TCRdb, the reads were re-called with MiXCR into one record per CDR3 protein. The profile shows 200,000 to 300,000 distinct CDR3 sequences, 29% of them singletons. The source material was a blood sample, sampled at baseline and on day 111 from a kidney transplant recipient. The origin of the receptors is a male patient aged 25-45 years who had COVID-19 and was a kidney transplant recipient. Part of the T cells may come from the graft donor.

In its sample, this clonotype was seen a few times. This rearrangement joins TRBV9 to TRBJ2-5; 9 bases line up with TRBD2. CDR1 SGDLS and CDR2 YYNGEE come from the germline V gene. CDR3 length equals 14 residues. The junction had 5 bases not matched to a gene; V was cut back by 4 bases and J by 4 bases. Here the CDR3 DNA reads TGTGCCAGCAGCCCGGGCGGGGGGGGAGAGACCCAGTACTTC. Its protein product is CASSPGGGGETQYF.

The chain combines TRBV5-1 with TRBJ2-1; D perhaps matches TRBD1 (6 bases). Germline V gives CDR1 SGHRS, CDR2 YFSETQ. This CDR3 has 13 amino acids. Trimming removed 6 bases from V and 8 bases from J, with 15 bases in between. CDR3 residues: CASNIDRFDEQFF. As DNA, the CDR3 is TGCGCCAGCAACATAGACAGGTTCGATGAGCAGTTCTTC.

Many counts were recorded for this clonotype. The genes are TRBV28 and TRBJ2-3; no firm D call. From germline, CDR1 is MDHEN and CDR2 SYDVKM. The CDR3 length is 12 residues. V dropped 2 bases and J dropped 5 bases, with 5 bases sitting between them. This CDR3 is CASSLTRDTQYF. CDR3 DNA sequence: TGTGCCAGCAGTTTAACGCGAGATACGCAGTATTTT.

As concerns this clonotype: A much larger clone differs by one base, so this may be a read error. This chain links TRBV7-7 with TRBJ2-7; D gene ambiguous. CDR3 size: 15 residues. Per the germline V gene, CDR1 is SSHAT and CDR2 is FNYEAQ (reference sequence). This CDR3 reads CASSPSPRVPYEQYF. The DNA for the CDR3 is TGTGCTAGCAGCCCCTCTCCGAGAGTCCCCTACGAGCAGTACTTC.

This clonotype was counted ten times or more. The junction departs from germline at one end; a sequencing error may be responsible. The CDR3 DNA reads as TGTGCCAGCAGTTTCTCGGGGAGAGGCACCGGGGAGCTGTTTTTT. As protein: CASSFSGRGTGELFF. V gene TRBV5-1 combines with J gene TRBJ2-2, with a weak D call TRBD2 (5 bases). The CDR3 runs to 15 residues. The germline V gene encodes CDR1 SGHRS and CDR2 YFSETQ.

The V gene is TRBV3-1, the J gene TRBJ2-5; no clear D gene. The CDR3 length is 17 residues. Trimming shortened V by 3 bases and J by 5 bases, and 22 bases separated the two germline ends. CDR1 LGHDT and CDR2 YNNKEL come from the germline V gene (reference sequence). The CDR3 loop is CASSHVIPISFSETQYF. In nucleotides, the CDR3 is TGTGCCAGCAGCCACGTAATTCCCATTTCTTTCTCTGAGACCCAGTACTTC.

This clonotype was detected many times. The chain has TRBV24-1 and TRBJ1-2, with D hard to call. Germline V CDR1 and CDR2: KGHDR, SFDVKD. V was pared by 6 bases and J by 4 bases, with 23 bases between. The CDR3 spans 17 residues. CDR3 bases: TGTGCCACCAGTTGTCCGTGTAGTACCAGAAAGACCTATGGCTACACCTTC. It is translated as CATSCPCSTRKTYGYTF.

This clonotype was observed at least ten times. The rearrangement links TRBV18 to TRBJ1-5; D not resolved. This CDR3 has 15 residues. The germline V and J ends were trimmed by 3 bases and 4 bases, with 13 bases remaining between them. Germline V gene lookup returns CDR1 KGHSH and CDR2 LQKENI. The CDR3 loop reads CASSPMAAGNQPQHF. CDR3 coding DNA: TGTGCCAGCTCACCTATGGCAGCTGGGAATCAGCCCCAGCATTTT.